This T cell receptor beta chain originates from a study of OX40 agonist ivuxolimab in advanced cancers. Some background on the complete study: Ivuxolimab, which targeted the costimulatory receptor OX40 (CD134), was an agonistic, fully human IgG2 monoclonal antibody. Intravenous ivuxolimab was administered to patients every 2 weeks at six dose levels: 0.01, 0.1, 0.3, 1.5, 3 and 10 mg/kg. Among the approximately 50 dose-escalation patients, approximately 20 had hepatocellular carcinoma, 15 or so melanoma, 9 renal cell carcinoma and 9 head and neck cancer. In the dose-escalation cohort, 82.7% of patients were male, and the mean age was approximately 60 years, with a range of about 23 to 90. Prior anti-PD-1, anti-PD-L1 or anti-CTLA-4 therapy was permitted, and 30% to 50% of dose-escalation patients had received checkpoint inhibitors. Partial responses occurred in three dose-escalation patients, of whom one had hepatocellular carcinoma and two had cutaneous melanoma. The purpose of peripheral TCRbeta sequencing was to test whether ivuxolimab changed TCR sequence diversity and led to clonal T-cell expansion. The monotherapy dose-escalation portion (N = 52 patients) of the phase I ivuxolimab trial is reported in the paper.

Patients with autoimmune disease history or receiving systemic immunosuppression were excluded from the trial. Peripheral blood for TCR sequencing was drawn from every dose cohort at baseline, at cycle 4 day 1 and at cycle 7 day 1. Samples came from an open-label, multicenter, first-in-human phase I dose-escalation trial of ivuxolimab. Adults with locally advanced or metastatic melanoma, renal cell carcinoma, hepatocellular carcinoma or head and neck squamous cell carcinoma were enrolled in the trial. CD4+ and CD8+ T cells were sorted separately from peripheral blood before TCR sequencing. To note about this clone: This clone's antigen is unknown. No base quality values were provided; no much bigger clone lies one nucleotide off.

Trimming removed 1 base from V and 5 bases from J; the gene matches leave 5 bases unexplained. Per the germline V gene, SGHVS is the CDR1 and FQNEAQ is the CDR2. Reading from cysteine to phenylalanine, the CDR3 counts 16 amino acids. The entry retains the CDR3 DNA only, 48 bases that are in frame from base 1. To sequence the TCRbeta CDR3 region, genomic DNA was isolated from the sorted cells. TCRbeta CDR3 regions were sequenced using the immunoSEQ Assay. Here the immuneACCESS table is served through TCRdb, limited to in-frame sequences with V and J called. Missing clones are a known gap in these copies; in checked studies unresolved V genes cover under half, and the rest lacks a known reason. The sample profile shows 20,000 to 30,000 clones; about 80% of them were found once. The ten most abundant clones make up about 1.5% of the sample. Findings and caveats that apply to the study as a whole: At doses from 0.1 to 3.0 mg/kg, clonal expansion was seen in both CD4+ and CD8+ blood T cells between baseline and week 6. In the 0.1-3.0 mg/kg groups, partial responders had among the lowest normalized peripheral clonal expansion, particularly in CD8+ T cells. Antigen specificity was not determined for the clonally expanded peripheral T cells. Low levels of normalized T-cell clonal expansion were also seen in some patients who did not respond. After ivuxolimab, CD8+ T cells had more expanded clones than CD4+ T cells on average.

The clonotype comes from an adult with an advanced solid tumor such as melanoma, head and neck, liver or kidney cancer. The V and J genes are TRBV7-8 and TRBJ1-6, with 7 central nucleotides matching TRBD1. Sequenced here: CD4+ or CD8+ T cells sorted from blood, sampled in a trial of the OX40 agonist ivuxolimab. CDR3 loop: CASSLGGTVNNSPLHF. The nucleotides read TGTGCCAGCAGCTTAGGGGGGACAGTCAATAATTCACCCCTCCACTTT.